A selection of T cell receptor beta chains follows, all from one sample in a study of blood T cell repertoires in COVID-19. Clones were sequenced by immunoSEQ multiplex PCR, and TCRdb holds only the in-frame ones, with some missing. The sample lists 200,000 to 300,000 clones; around nine tenths were seen once. The sequenced sample was peripheral blood. These TCRs come from a man aged 35-49 years who had recovered from COVID-19. The CDR3 runs from the conserved cysteine through the conserved F or W. The order of the fields is CDR3 DNA, CDR3 protein, J gene, clone size, D gene, V gene. The D gene is left open where the match is weak. Clone size is given for some rows only: seen once, a few or many times, or a class if the clone is expanded.

TGTGCCAGCAGCTTAGCGGGGGGAGATACGCAGTATTTT,CASSLAGGDTQYF,TRBJ2-3,few,-,TRBV7-9
TGTGCCAGCAGCTTAGTGAGCCGGGGGATGGGGGAGACCCAGTACTTC,CASSLVSRGMGETQYF,TRBJ2-5,-,-,TRBV7-2
TGCAGCGTCTTCCAGGGGACCGGCTCCTACGAGCAGTACTTC,CSVFQGTGSYEQYF,TRBJ2-7,-,-,TRBV29-1
TGTGCCAGCAGTCCGTCATACAGGGGTCAATACGAGCAGTACTTC,CASSPSYRGQYEQYF,TRBJ2-7,-,TRBD1,TRBV27
TGTGCCAGCAGTTCCCTTCGCAATCAGCCCCAGCATTTT,CASSSLRNQPQHF,TRBJ1-5,-,-,TRBV12-3/TRBV12-4
TGTGCCAGCAGCTTGGAAGCGCGGGGGCCCTACGAGCAGTACTTC,CASSLEARGPYEQYF,TRBJ2-7,-,-,TRBV5-4
TGTGCCAGCGGCTCCGGGGGCTACGAGCAGTACTTC,CASGSGGYEQYF,TRBJ2-7,few,-,TRBV7-9
TGTGCCAGCAGTTCCCTTCGGACTAGCGAGAGACTCTACGAGCAGTACTTC,CASSSLRTSERLYEQYF,TRBJ2-7,-,TRBD2,TRBV6-2/TRBV6-3
TGTGCCAGCTCTCGGCTAGCGGGAGTAAATAGGTACAATGAGCAGTTCTTC,CASSRLAGVNRYNEQFF,TRBJ2-1,-,TRBD2,TRBV2
TGTGCCAGCAGTTTCGTCACTAGCAGCGAGCAGTACTTC,CASSFVTSSEQYF,TRBJ2-7,once,-,TRBV12-3/TRBV12-4
TGTGCCAGCAGCGTAGGGACGGGAACAACTAATGAAAAACTGTTTTTT,CASSVGTGTTNEKLFF,TRBJ1-4,-,-,TRBV9
TGTGCCAGCAGCTTCTCTCCTCGGGATAACAGAGATACGCAGTATTTT,CASSFSPRDNRDTQYF,TRBJ2-3,-,-,TRBV7-9
TGTGCCAGCTCACCATCCGGGACAGGGGCCTCCTATGGCTACACCTTC,CASSPSGTGASYGYTF,TRBJ1-2,-,TRBD1,TRBV18
TGTGCCAGCAGCCAAGATTATCCTTCTGGGGCCAACGTCCTGACTTTC,CASSQDYPSGANVLTF,TRBJ2-6,-,-,TRBV3-1/TRBV3-2
TGTGCCAGCAGTGAATCCTACACGACGGGGTTCAATGAGCAGTTCTTC,CASSESYTTGFNEQFF,TRBJ2-1,-,-,TRBV25-1
TGCGCCAGCAGCTTGGTTGCAGCAGGAGAGACCCAGTACTTC,CASSLVAAGETQYF,TRBJ2-5,-,-,TRBV5-1
TGCGCCAGCAGCCAAGAACTGACTAGCGGGGTCTACGAGCAGTACTTC,CASSQELTSGVYEQYF,TRBJ2-7,few,TRBD2,TRBV4-3
TGTGCCACCCAGTTCATCAAAGGGAGGGATCAGCCCCAGCATTTT,CATQFIKGRDQPQHF,TRBJ1-5,few,-,TRBV27
TGTGCCAGCACCCCGGGACTCAGATCGTACAATGAGCAGTTCTTC,CASTPGLRSYNEQFF,TRBJ2-1,once,-,TRBV9
TGTGCCTGGGACTCCGGACAGGGGGCGGGAGAGACCCAGTACTTC,CAWDSGQGAGETQYF,TRBJ2-5,few,TRBD1,TRBV30
TGTGCCAGTAGTCCTCAGGGTACTACTGAAGCTTTCTTT,CASSPQGTTEAFF,TRBJ1-1,few,-,TRBV19
TGCGCCAGCAACTCGAAGGGGGCCCAAGAGACCCAGTACTTC,CASNSKGAQETQYF,TRBJ2-5,-,TRBD1,TRBV5-1
TGTGCCAGCTCACCAACAGGGGTGGCCTACGAGCAGTACTTC,CASSPTGVAYEQYF,TRBJ2-7,once,TRBD1,TRBV18
TGTGCCAGCAGTGAGGGCCTTCTAGCGGGTAATGAAAAACTGTTTTTT,CASSEGLLAGNEKLFF,TRBJ1-4,-,-,TRBV25-1
TGTGCCAGCAGGGGACCTCGGGGGGAGAATGAAAAACTGTTTTTT,CASRGPRGENEKLFF,TRBJ1-4,few,-,TRBV6-5
TGTGCCAGTAGTATGGCCAATCAGCCCCAGCATTTT,CASSMANQPQHF,TRBJ1-5,-,-,TRBV19
TGTGCCAGCAGTTTACGGGGACAGGGGGCGCCTCAGCATTTT,CASSLRGQGAPQHF,TRBJ1-5,few,TRBD1,TRBV27